Listed here are 22 T cell receptor beta chains from one sample, sequenced in a study of blood T cell repertoires in COVID-19. Only in-frame clones appear in the TCRdb table, and some are missing; sequencing was by immunoSEQ multiplex PCR. The sample has around 24,000 clones, over 70% seen once. The sample taken for sequencing was peripheral blood. Receptors originate from a man aged 50-60 years with active or convalescent COVID-19.

The CDR3 protein is CASRTGGPSGANVLTF. The CDR3 nucleotides read TGCGCCAGCAGAACGGGGGGACCGTCTGGGGCCAACGTCCTGACTTTC. This rearrangement joins TRBV10-2 to TRBJ2-6; 7 bases are shared with TRBD2. V was pared by 6 bases and J by 1 base, with 6 bases of the junction left unmatched. The CDR3 has 16 amino acids. The V gene's germline CDR1 is WSHSY and CDR2 SAAADI.

The genes are TRBV6-1 and TRBJ2-3, with 7 bases fitting TRBD2. This CDR3 contains 14 residues. The junction had 2 bases not matched to a gene; V was cut back by 3 bases and J by 2 bases. From germline, CDR1 is MNHNS and CDR2 SASEGT. The CDR3 here is CASSETSFTDTQYF. The CDR3 nucleotides are TGTGCCAGCAGTGAGACTAGCTTCACAGATACGCAGTATTTT.

The V and J genes are TRBV7-9 and TRBJ1-4; D not certain. Germline V CDR1 and CDR2: SEHNR, FQNEAQ (reference sequence). V lost 8 bases and J lost 8, with 15 bases in between. The CDR3 runs 13 residues. The CDR3 here is CASGRGRGEKLFF. The CDR3 nucleotides are TGTGCCAGCGGCCGGGGTCGAGGGGAAAAACTGTTTTTT.

This chain joins TRBV9 and TRBJ1-6; 7 bases map to TRBD1. Unmatched junction bases numbered 8, after V lost 4 bases and J lost 7 bases. The CDR3 is 15 amino acids. Germline CDR1 is SGDLS and CDR2 is YYNGEE. Here the CDR3 reads CASSPQDRANSPLHF. The CDR3 DNA reads as TGTGCCAGCAGCCCACAAGACAGGGCGAATTCACCCCTCCACTTT.

This rearrangement joins TRBV3-1 (or the pseudogene TRBV3-2) to TRBJ2-1; 12 bases fit TRBD2. The CDR3 totals 15 residues. Germline-derived CDR1 and CDR2 are LGHDT and YNNKEL (reference sequence). The J segment lost 7 bases and the V segment lost 2 bases, leaving 3 bases of the junction unmatched. The DNA for the CDR3 is TGTGCCAGCAGCCAATCTAGCGGGGGGGCAAATGAGCAGTTCTTC. Residues: CASSQSSGGANEQFF.

The chain links TRBV7-6 to TRBJ2-3; D perhaps matches TRBD1 (6 bases). Deletions cut 2 bases from V and 2 bases from J, with 17 bases between. The V gene's germline CDR1 is SGHVS and CDR2 FNYEAQ. The CDR3 totals 17 residues. As DNA, the CDR3 is TGTGCCAGCAGCTTAACTGCCCGGACAGCAATCACAGATACGCAGTATTTT. Translation: CASSLTARTAITDTQYF.

CDR3 residues: CASAPEGTGLSNQPQHF. The CDR3 coding sequence is TGTGCTAGTGCCCCCGAGGGTACAGGGTTGAGCAATCAGCCCCAGCATTTT. The rearrangement links TRBV12-5 to TRBJ1-5; D is possibly TRBD1 (6 bases). V shed 7 bases and J shed 1 base, with 20 bases lying between them. CDR1 is LGHNT and CDR2 is FRNRAP in the germline V gene. The CDR3 length is 17 residues.

The chain recombines TRBV12-3 or TRBV12-4 with TRBJ2-2; D ambiguous. The CDR3 spans 12 residues. V shed 3 bases and J shed 6 bases, with 5 bases lying between them. Here the CDR3 DNA reads TGTGCCAGCAGTTTTGGCCCCGGGGAGCTGTTTTTT. Its protein product is CASSFGPGELFF.

The CDR3 region is CSASGGRTEAFF. The CDR3 nucleotides are TGCAGTGCTAGTGGGGGGCGCACTGAAGCTTTCTTT. This sequence joins TRBV20-1 and TRBJ1-1, with a possible D match to TRBD1 (6 bases). Trimming stripped 3 bases from V and 4 bases from J, with 9 bases between. Germline loops: CDR1 DFQATT, CDR2 SNEGSKA (reference sequence). This CDR3 region has 12 residues.

The chain has TRBV30 and TRBJ1-1, with D uncertain. The germline CDR1 and CDR2 sequences are GTSNPN and SVGIG (reference sequence). The CDR3 covers 11 residues. Trimming took off 2 bases at V and 11 bases at J, with 12 bases between the two ends. Here the CDR3 DNA reads TGTGCCTGGAGTTACGCCGGGAACGCTTTCTTT. It yields the protein CAWSYAGNAFF.

For the CDR3, the DNA is TGTGCCAGCAGCCAAGAGGCTGGGGGCGTTTACAATGAGCAGTTCTTC. Amino acid sequence: CASSQEAGGVYNEQFF. The chain links TRBV3-1 (or the pseudogene TRBV3-2) to TRBJ2-1, with a weak D call TRBD1 (6 bases). The CDR3 extends over 16 amino acids. The germline gives CDR1 LGHDT, CDR2 YNNKEL (reference sequence). The V gene lost 0 bases and the J gene lost 4 bases, with 13 bases spanning the gap.

The chain is built from TRBV2 and TRBJ1-2, with 10 bases that match TRBD1. The V gene's germline CDR1 is SNHLY and CDR2 FYNNEI. Unmatched junction bases numbered 13, after V lost 6 bases and J lost 6 bases. This CDR3 region has 16 residues. The CDR3 DNA sequence: TGTGCCAGCAGGGGTTATTTCGGGACAGGGGATGATGGCTACACCTTC. It encodes CASRGYFGTGDDGYTF.

This chain links TRBV18 with TRBJ2-7; TRBD1 agrees at 9 bases. The germline V gene has CDR1 KGHSH and CDR2 LQKENI. This CDR3 has 15 amino acids. Unmatched junction bases numbered 7, after V lost 3 bases and J lost 4 bases. The CDR3 is CASSPSDRGGYEQYF. DNA for the CDR3: TGTGCCAGCTCACCGTCGGACAGGGGAGGGTACGAGCAGTACTTC.

The chain employs TRBV2 and TRBJ2-3; the D gene is possibly TRBD2 (5 bases). CDR1 SNHLY and CDR2 FYNNEI come from the germline V gene. CDR3 size: 13 residues. With 7 bases removed from V and 2 bases from J, the gap between germline ends came to 10 bases. CDR3 sequence reads: CASKEEFTDTQYF. CDR3 nucleotide sequence: TGTGCCAGCAAGGAGGAATTCACAGATACGCAGTATTTT.

The chain couples TRBV5-1 to TRBJ1-1; D may be TRBD1 (6 bases). Germline V gene data show CDR1 as SGHRS and CDR2 as YFSETQ. This CDR3 comprises 14 residues. V lost 3 bases to trimming and J lost 4 bases, with 13 bases between them. In DNA, the CDR3 is TGCGCCAGCAGCTCCAGGGGCCCTGTCACTGAAGCTTTCTTT. Translated, it gives CASSSRGPVTEAFF.

This chain joins TRBV5-1 and TRBJ2-7; D ambiguous. This CDR3 spans 14 amino acids. The V gene's germline CDR1 is SGHRS and CDR2 YFSETQ. The ends were cut back, 1 base at V and 4 bases at J, with 12 bases in the middle. CDR3 DNA: TGCGCCAGCAGCTTGTGGGCTGCAGAGTACGAGCAGTACTTC. This sequence encodes CASSLWAAEYEQYF.

The V and J genes are TRBV4-1 and TRBJ2-7; 7 bases fit TRBD1. The CDR3 loop spans 16 amino acids. Germline V gives CDR1 MGHRA, CDR2 YSYEKL. V dropped 0 bases and J dropped 1; count of bases not matched to a gene: 6. This CDR3 reads CASSQEFQGESYEQYF. Written as DNA, the CDR3 is TGCGCCAGCAGCCAAGAGTTCCAGGGGGAGTCCTACGAGCAGTACTTC.

The rearrangement links TRBV10-2 to TRBJ1-5; D remains ambiguous. Trimming took 2 bases from V and 8 from J, leaving 7 bases between them. The germline CDR1 and CDR2 sequences are WSHSY and SAAADI. The CDR3 spans 12 residues. CDR3 sequence reads: CASSERSKPQHF. CDR3 nucleotide sequence: TGCGCCAGCAGTGAGCGTAGCAAGCCCCAGCATTTT.

CDR3 protein: CASSQAGTSYEQYF. CDR3 nucleotide sequence: TGTGCCAGCAGCCAAGCCGGGACTTCATACGAGCAGTACTTC. The rearrangement links TRBV9 to TRBJ2-7, with a tentative D call TRBD2 (6 bases). Between the trimmed V and J ends, which lost 4 bases and 4 bases, there was a span of 15 bases. The CDR3 totals 14 residues. Per the germline V gene, CDR1 is SGDLS and CDR2 is YYNGEE.

CDR3 residues: CASSLPAGRLSGGDTQYF. CDR3 coding DNA: TGTGCCAGCAGCTTACCAGCCGGCCGGCTAAGCGGAGGAGATACGCAGTATTTT. The rearrangement links TRBV11-3 to TRBJ2-3; D might be TRBD2 (5 bases). Germline CDR1 and CDR2: SGHNT and YENEEA. V gave up 2 bases and J gave up 5 bases, with 23 bases separating them. CDR3 length: 18 residues.

In nucleotides, the CDR3 is TGTGCCAGCAGCCCAGCGAACACCGGGGAGCTGTTTTTT. This gives the protein CASSPANTGELFF. V usage is TRBV12-3 or TRBV12-4 and J usage is TRBJ2-2; D uncertain. The CDR3 covers 13 residues. The germline V and J ends were trimmed by 6 bases and 0 bases, with 5 bases remaining between them.

In its sample, this clone was seen once. The V and J genes are TRBV5-4 and TRBJ2-1, with D perhaps matching TRBD1 (5 bases). CDR3 length: 15 residues. Germline values: CDR1 SGHNT, CDR2 YYREEE (reference sequence). Between the trimmed V and J ends, which lost 0 bases and 7 bases, there was a span of 14 bases. The CDR3 region is CASSLGAGRRNEQFF. Here the CDR3 DNA reads TGTGCCAGCAGCTTGGGGGCAGGGCGTAGGAATGAGCAGTTCTTC.